The rows below give T cell receptor beta chains drawn from one sample of a study of blood T cell repertoires in COVID-19. Profiling relied on immunoSEQ multiplex PCR, and the TCRdb table lists in-frame clones only, not all of them. The profile shows approximately 340,000 clones, approximately 93% of them singletons. The sequenced material came from PBMCs or T cells enriched from blood (not recorded which). The receptors derive from a woman aged 35 to 49 who had been exposed to COVID-19. Each CDR3 is given with its conserved first and last residue. A D gene is named only where the DNA matches it firmly. A clone size is listed for some rows: how often the clone was seen (once, few, many), or a class if it is expanded.

cdr3_nt: TGTGCCAGCTCAGCACTAGACATGGGAGACGAGCAGTACTTC
cdr3_aa: CASSALDMGDEQYF
d_call: -
j_call: TRBJ2-7
v_call: TRBV18
clone_size: once

cdr3_nt: TGTGCCAGCAGCTTACGTCCTTACAATGAGCAGTTCTTC
cdr3_aa: CASSLRPYNEQFF
d_call: -
j_call: TRBJ2-1
v_call: TRBV7-3
clone_size: -

cdr3_nt: TGCGCCAGCAGCTTGGGGTCAGGGGGCCGCGAGCAGTACTTC
cdr3_aa: CASSLGSGGREQYF
d_call: TRBD1
j_call: TRBJ2-7
v_call: TRBV5-1
clone_size: -

cdr3_nt: TGTGCCAGCGGGACAGGGATGCGTACGCAGTATTTT
cdr3_aa: CASGTGMRTQYF
d_call: TRBD1
j_call: TRBJ2-3
v_call: TRBV25-1
clone_size: -

cdr3_nt: TGTGCCAGCAGCTTAGGAGTGGGCGAGCAGTACTTC
cdr3_aa: CASSLGVGEQYF
d_call: -
j_call: TRBJ2-7
v_call: TRBV7-3
clone_size: -

cdr3_nt: TGCGCCAGCAGCTTGGCCATCGGACAGGGGGTCGATGGCTACACCTTC
cdr3_aa: CASSLAIGQGVDGYTF
d_call: TRBD1
j_call: TRBJ1-2
v_call: TRBV5-1
clone_size: -

cdr3_nt: TGCGCCAGCAGTGACCGTAGCGGGGCCTCCTACAATGAGCAGTTCTTC
cdr3_aa: CASSDRSGASYNEQFF
d_call: TRBD2
j_call: TRBJ2-1
v_call: TRBV10-1
clone_size: -

cdr3_nt: TGTGCCAGCAGCTCGGGACGGGACATCCCTAATGAAAAACTGTTTTTT
cdr3_aa: CASSSGRDIPNEKLFF
d_call: -
j_call: TRBJ1-4
v_call: TRBV12-1
clone_size: once

cdr3_nt: TGTGCCTGGAGCGACAGGGGGGGTAACTATGGCTACACCTTC
cdr3_aa: CAWSDRGGNYGYTF
d_call: TRBD1
j_call: TRBJ1-2
v_call: TRBV30
clone_size: once

cdr3_nt: TGTGCCAGCAGCGAAAGGGGGATTGAAGCTTTCTTT
cdr3_aa: CASSERGIEAFF
d_call: -
j_call: TRBJ1-1
v_call: TRBV3-1/TRBV3-2
clone_size: -

cdr3_nt: TGTGCCAGCAGCGGGACTAGTCGGGCCAACCTTGAGGCAGATACGCAGTATTTT
cdr3_aa: CASSGTSRANLEADTQYF
d_call: TRBD2
j_call: TRBJ2-3
v_call: TRBV2
clone_size: -

cdr3_nt: TGTGCCAGTAGCTTCGGCTACGAGCAGTACTTC
cdr3_aa: CASSFGYEQYF
d_call: -
j_call: TRBJ2-7
v_call: TRBV19
clone_size: -

cdr3_nt: TGTGCCAGCAGCGATCTGGGCGACAGCCCTAACTATGGCTACACCTTC
cdr3_aa: CASSDLGDSPNYGYTF
d_call: -
j_call: TRBJ1-2
v_call: TRBV5-6
clone_size: -

cdr3_nt: TGTGCCAGCAGTTGGACAGGGGTCCGGGATGAAAAACTGTTTTTT
cdr3_aa: CASSWTGVRDEKLFF
d_call: TRBD1
j_call: TRBJ1-4
v_call: TRBV6-5
clone_size: -

cdr3_nt: TGTGCCAGCAGTCAAGGGAGCCTAAATGAAAAACTGTTTTTT
cdr3_aa: CASSQGSLNEKLFF
d_call: -
j_call: TRBJ1-4
v_call: TRBV3-1/TRBV3-2
clone_size: once

cdr3_nt: TGTGCCAGTAGTTCAACGGGGACAGGGATATCTTACACCGGGGAGCTGTTTTTT
cdr3_aa: CASSSTGTGISYTGELFF
d_call: TRBD1
j_call: TRBJ2-2
v_call: TRBV19
clone_size: -

cdr3_nt: TGTGCCAGCAGCCAAGATCTCAACAGGGGGCTGGAGACCCAGTACTTC
cdr3_aa: CASSQDLNRGLETQYF
d_call: TRBD1
j_call: TRBJ2-5
v_call: TRBV3-1/TRBV3-2
clone_size: -

cdr3_nt: TGTGCCAGCAGCTTAACTAGCTGGAGCGATGAGCAGTTCTTC
cdr3_aa: CASSLTSWSDEQFF
d_call: -
j_call: TRBJ2-1
v_call: TRBV7-8
clone_size: -

cdr3_nt: TGTGCCAGCCGGGGAAGGACAGGGGGCACTATTCCTAACTTGGGCTACACCTTC
cdr3_aa: CASRGRTGGTIPNLGYTF
d_call: TRBD1
j_call: TRBJ1-2
v_call: TRBV7-2
clone_size: once

cdr3_nt: TGCGCCAGCAGCTCGCTAGCAGGGGGTAGCTCCTACGAGCAGTACTTC
cdr3_aa: CASSSLAGGSSYEQYF
d_call: TRBD1
j_call: TRBJ2-7
v_call: TRBV5-1
clone_size: -

cdr3_nt: TGTGCCACCAGGGTGCTAGCGTACAAAAACATTCAGTACTTC
cdr3_aa: CATRVLAYKNIQYF
d_call: -
j_call: TRBJ2-4
v_call: TRBV24-1
clone_size: few

cdr3_nt: TGTGCCAGCAGCCTGACTAGCAGACCTAGCACAGATACGCAGTATTTT
cdr3_aa: CASSLTSRPSTDTQYF
d_call: TRBD2
j_call: TRBJ2-3
v_call: TRBV7-4
clone_size: -

cdr3_nt: TGTGCCAGCAGCTTAAGGGGGGGACCTTTCTCCTACAATGAGCAGTTCTTC
cdr3_aa: CASSLRGGPFSYNEQFF
d_call: TRBD2
j_call: TRBJ2-1
v_call: TRBV7-3
clone_size: -

cdr3_nt: TGTGCCAGTAGTTCCCTCCCGAGGAGGACTGAAGCTTTCTTT
cdr3_aa: CASSSLPRRTEAFF
d_call: -
j_call: TRBJ1-1
v_call: TRBV19
clone_size: -

cdr3_nt: TGTGCCAGTTCCCGAACAGGGACAGGGGTGTTCGGTTCACCCCTCCACTTT
cdr3_aa: CASSRTGTGVFGSPLHF
d_call: TRBD1
j_call: TRBJ1-6
v_call: TRBV19
clone_size: -

cdr3_nt: TGTGCCAGCAGCTTAAAACCCACAGGGGGCAGGTATGGCTACACCTTC
cdr3_aa: CASSLKPTGGRYGYTF
d_call: TRBD1
j_call: TRBJ1-2
v_call: TRBV5-5
clone_size: -

cdr3_nt: TGTGCCAGCAGCTCCACCGACAGGGCCTCCATGGTGCAGTACTTC
cdr3_aa: CASSSTDRASMVQYF
d_call: TRBD1
j_call: TRBJ2-7
v_call: TRBV27
clone_size: -

cdr3_nt: TGTGCCAGCCGGTGGGGGGTATCACCCCTCCACTTT
cdr3_aa: CASRWGVSPLHF
d_call: -
j_call: TRBJ1-6
v_call: TRBV28
clone_size: -

cdr3_nt: TGTGCCAGCAGCTTAGGGACATTGGGTAGGGATACGCAGTATTTT
cdr3_aa: CASSLGTLGRDTQYF
d_call: -
j_call: TRBJ2-3
v_call: TRBV5-6
clone_size: -

cdr3_nt: TGTGCCAGTAGCCAGGACAGGGGTGGTGGAAATGAGCAGTTCTTC
cdr3_aa: CASSQDRGGGNEQFF
d_call: TRBD1
j_call: TRBJ2-1
v_call: TRBV19
clone_size: once

cdr3_nt: TGTGCCAGTAGAAACCAGGGTCTAGCCAAAAACATTCAGTACTTC
cdr3_aa: CASRNQGLAKNIQYF
d_call: -
j_call: TRBJ2-4
v_call: TRBV19
clone_size: -

cdr3_nt: TGTGCCACCAGTGACCCTCCTAAGACCAGGGGTGATGAGCAGTTCTTC
cdr3_aa: CATSDPPKTRGDEQFF
d_call: -
j_call: TRBJ2-1
v_call: TRBV24-1
clone_size: once

cdr3_nt: TGTGCCAGTAGTCCTCGGACTAGCGTACCCAATGAGCAGTTCTTC
cdr3_aa: CASSPRTSVPNEQFF
d_call: TRBD2
j_call: TRBJ2-1
v_call: TRBV19
clone_size: -

cdr3_nt: TGCAGCGTTGAAGATCCGGCGACAGGGGGGAACACCGGGGAGCTGTTTTTT
cdr3_aa: CSVEDPATGGNTGELFF
d_call: TRBD1
j_call: TRBJ2-2
v_call: TRBV29-1
clone_size: -

cdr3_nt: TGCGCCAGCAGTGCCGGGACAGCCCTCTCCTTC
cdr3_aa: CASSAGTALSF
d_call: TRBD1
j_call: TRBJ1-2
v_call: TRBV10-1
clone_size: -

cdr3_nt: TGTGCCAGCTCAGTGACTAGCGGGGCGGAGACCCAGTACTTC
cdr3_aa: CASSVTSGAETQYF
d_call: TRBD2
j_call: TRBJ2-5
v_call: TRBV18
clone_size: -

cdr3_nt: TGCGCCAGCAGCCCGGACATTAGGTCCTACGAGCAGTACTTC
cdr3_aa: CASSPDIRSYEQYF
d_call: -
j_call: TRBJ2-7
v_call: TRBV5-1
clone_size: -

cdr3_nt: TGCAGTGCTAGTTGGCAGGCCGTGGGTATGAATCAGCCCCAGCATTTT
cdr3_aa: CSASWQAVGMNQPQHF
d_call: -
j_call: TRBJ1-5
v_call: TRBV20-1
clone_size: -

cdr3_nt: TGTGCCAGCAGCTGGGGACAGGGGAATTCACCCCTCCACTTT
cdr3_aa: CASSWGQGNSPLHF
d_call: TRBD1
j_call: TRBJ1-6
v_call: TRBV5-6
clone_size: -

cdr3_nt: TGTGCCAGCAGTTTGAGGACTAGCGGGATCGGGGAGCTGTTTTTT
cdr3_aa: CASSLRTSGIGELFF
d_call: TRBD2
j_call: TRBJ2-2
v_call: TRBV27
clone_size: -

cdr3_nt: TGTGCCTGGAGTACCGCCGGCAGGGGCTATGGCTACACCTTC
cdr3_aa: CAWSTAGRGYGYTF
d_call: -
j_call: TRBJ1-2
v_call: TRBV30
clone_size: -

cdr3_nt: TGTGCCAGCAGCCCGCAGAGACAGGGCAGGACGCAGTATTTT
cdr3_aa: CASSPQRQGRTQYF
d_call: TRBD1
j_call: TRBJ2-3
v_call: TRBV7-8
clone_size: -

cdr3_nt: TGTGCCAGCAGCAGGCTTCGGGACAGGGGGCTGGAGACCCAGTACTTC
cdr3_aa: CASSRLRDRGLETQYF
d_call: TRBD1
j_call: TRBJ2-5
v_call: TRBV3-1/TRBV3-2
clone_size: once

cdr3_nt: TGTGCCAGCAGTGAATGGGCTGAACTCTCCTACGAGCAGTACTTC
cdr3_aa: CASSEWAELSYEQYF
d_call: -
j_call: TRBJ2-7
v_call: TRBV6-1
clone_size: few

cdr3_nt: TGCGCCAGCAGCCAAGATAGCGGGGGGCGGGTAAACACTGAAGCTTTCTTT
cdr3_aa: CASSQDSGGRVNTEAFF
d_call: -
j_call: TRBJ1-1
v_call: TRBV4-3
clone_size: -